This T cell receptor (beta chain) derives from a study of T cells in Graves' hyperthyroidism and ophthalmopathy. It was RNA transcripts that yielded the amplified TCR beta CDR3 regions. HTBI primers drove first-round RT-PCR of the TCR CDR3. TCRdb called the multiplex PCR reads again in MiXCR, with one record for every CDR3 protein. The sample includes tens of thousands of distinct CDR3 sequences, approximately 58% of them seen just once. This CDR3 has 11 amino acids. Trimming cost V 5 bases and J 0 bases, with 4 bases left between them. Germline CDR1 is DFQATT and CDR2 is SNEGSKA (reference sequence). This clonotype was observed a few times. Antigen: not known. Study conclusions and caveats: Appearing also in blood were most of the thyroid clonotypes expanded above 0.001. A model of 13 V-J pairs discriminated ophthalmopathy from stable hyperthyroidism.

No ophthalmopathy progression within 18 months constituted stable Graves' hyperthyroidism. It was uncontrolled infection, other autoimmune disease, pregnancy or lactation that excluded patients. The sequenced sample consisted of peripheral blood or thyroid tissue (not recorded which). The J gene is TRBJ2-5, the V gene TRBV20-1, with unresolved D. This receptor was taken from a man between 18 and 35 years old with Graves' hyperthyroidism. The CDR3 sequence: CSAENQETQYF. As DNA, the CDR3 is TGCAGTGCTGAGAACCAAGAGACCCAGTACTTC.